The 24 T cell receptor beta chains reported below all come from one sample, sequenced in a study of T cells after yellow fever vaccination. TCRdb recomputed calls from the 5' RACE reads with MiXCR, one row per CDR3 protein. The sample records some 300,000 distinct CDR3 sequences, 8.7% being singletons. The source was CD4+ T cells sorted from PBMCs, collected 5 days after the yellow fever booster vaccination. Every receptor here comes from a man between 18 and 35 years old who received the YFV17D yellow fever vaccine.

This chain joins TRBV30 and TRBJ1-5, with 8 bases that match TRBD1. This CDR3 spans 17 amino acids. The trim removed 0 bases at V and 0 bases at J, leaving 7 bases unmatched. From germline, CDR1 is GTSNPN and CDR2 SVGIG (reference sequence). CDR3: CAWSVAGGPYSNQPQHF. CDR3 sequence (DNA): TGTGCCTGGAGTGTGGCAGGGGGCCCTTATAGCAATCAGCCCCAGCATTTT.

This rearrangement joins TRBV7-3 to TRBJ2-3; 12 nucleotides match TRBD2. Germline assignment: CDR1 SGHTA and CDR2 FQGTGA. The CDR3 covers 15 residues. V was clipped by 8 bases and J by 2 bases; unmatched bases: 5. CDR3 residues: CASGLAGGPTDTQYF. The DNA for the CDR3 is TGTGCCAGCGGCCTAGCGGGGGGGCCCACAGATACGCAGTATTTT.

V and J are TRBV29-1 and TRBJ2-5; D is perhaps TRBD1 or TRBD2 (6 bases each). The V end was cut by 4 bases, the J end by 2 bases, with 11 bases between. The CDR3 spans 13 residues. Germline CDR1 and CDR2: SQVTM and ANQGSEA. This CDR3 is CSVAGAEQETQYF. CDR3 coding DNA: TGCAGCGTTGCGGGGGCCGAACAAGAGACCCAGTACTTC. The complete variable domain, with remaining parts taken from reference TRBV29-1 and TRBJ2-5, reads SAVISQKPSRDICQRGTSLTIQCQVDSQVTMMFWYRQQPGQSLTLIATANQGSEATYESGFVIDKFPISRPNLTFSTLTVSNMSPEDSSIYLCSVAGAEQETQYFGPGTRLLVL.

The CDR3: CASSRLAGFQETQYF. In DNA, the CDR3 is TGTGCCAGCAGCAGACTAGCGGGGTTCCAGGAGACCCAGTACTTC. The rearrangement uses TRBV28 and TRBJ2-5, with 11 bases matching TRBD2. The CDR3 covers 15 residues. Germline CDR1 MDHEN, CDR2 SYDVKM. The J segment lost 5 bases and the V segment lost 6 bases, leaving 8 bases of the junction unmatched.

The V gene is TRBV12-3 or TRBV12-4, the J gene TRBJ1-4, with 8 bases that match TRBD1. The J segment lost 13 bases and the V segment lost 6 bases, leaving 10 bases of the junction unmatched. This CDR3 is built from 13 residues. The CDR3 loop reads CASRPDRGGLLFF. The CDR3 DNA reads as TGTGCCAGCAGGCCCGACAGGGGAGGGTTACTGTTTTTT.

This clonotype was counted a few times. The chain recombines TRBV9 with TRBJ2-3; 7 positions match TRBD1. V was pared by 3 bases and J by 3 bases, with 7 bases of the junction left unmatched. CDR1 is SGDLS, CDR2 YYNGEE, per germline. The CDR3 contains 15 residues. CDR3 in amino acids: CASSAYRGQTDTQYF. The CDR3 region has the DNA TGTGCCAGCAGCGCGTACAGGGGACAGACAGATACGCAGTATTTT.

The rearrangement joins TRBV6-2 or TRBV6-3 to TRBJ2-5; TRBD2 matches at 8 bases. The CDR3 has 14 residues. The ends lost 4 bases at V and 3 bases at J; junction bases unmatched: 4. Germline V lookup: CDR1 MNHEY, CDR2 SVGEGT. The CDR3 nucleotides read TGTGCCAGCAGTTCGTCGGGAGGGGAAGAGACCCAGTACTTC. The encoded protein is CASSSSGGEETQYF.

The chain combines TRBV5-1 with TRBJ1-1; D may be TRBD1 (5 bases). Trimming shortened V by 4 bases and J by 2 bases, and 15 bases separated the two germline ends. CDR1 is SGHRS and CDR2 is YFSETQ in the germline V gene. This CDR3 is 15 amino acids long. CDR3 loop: CASSPPGPLNTEAFF. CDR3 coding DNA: TGCGCCAGCAGCCCTCCGGGACCGCTAAACACTGAAGCTTTCTTT.

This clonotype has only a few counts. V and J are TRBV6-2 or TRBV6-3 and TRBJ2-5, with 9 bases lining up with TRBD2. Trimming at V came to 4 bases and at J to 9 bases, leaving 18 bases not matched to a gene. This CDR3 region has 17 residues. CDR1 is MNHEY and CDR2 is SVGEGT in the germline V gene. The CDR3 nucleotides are TGTGCCAGCAGTTCCGTCAAGACCACTAAGCGGGGGGCCCCCCAGTACTTC. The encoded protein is CASSSVKTTKRGAPQYF.

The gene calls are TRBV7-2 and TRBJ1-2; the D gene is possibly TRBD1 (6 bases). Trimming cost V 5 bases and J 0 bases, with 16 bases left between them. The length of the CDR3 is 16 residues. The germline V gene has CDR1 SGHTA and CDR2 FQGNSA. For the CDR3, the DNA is TGTGCCAGCAGCCCTGGACATCCAGGGGCTAACTATGGCTACACCTTC. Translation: CASSPGHPGANYGYTF. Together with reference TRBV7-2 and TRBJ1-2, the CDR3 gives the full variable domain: GAGVSQSPSNKVTEKGKDVELRCDPISGHTALYWYRQSLGQGLEFLIYFQGNSAPDKSGLPSDRFSAERTGGSVSTLTIQRTQQEDSAVYLCASSPGHPGANYGYTFGSGTRLTVV.

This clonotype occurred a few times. The DNA for the CDR3 is TGTGCCAGCAGCTGGAGGATGAGCGCAGATACGCAGTATTTT. Its translation is CASSWRMSADTQYF. The rearrangement links TRBV5-4 to TRBJ2-3; D may be TRBD2 (5 bases). This CDR3 comprises 14 residues. Trimming removed 3 bases from V and 4 bases from J, with 12 bases in between. The germline V gene encodes CDR1 SGHNT and CDR2 YYREEE (reference sequence).

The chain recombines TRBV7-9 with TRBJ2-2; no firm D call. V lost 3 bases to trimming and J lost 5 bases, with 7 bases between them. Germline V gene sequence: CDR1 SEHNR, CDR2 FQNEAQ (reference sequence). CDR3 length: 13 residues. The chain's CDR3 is CASSFVETGELFF. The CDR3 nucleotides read TGTGCCAGCAGCTTCGTGGAAACCGGGGAGCTGTTTTTT.

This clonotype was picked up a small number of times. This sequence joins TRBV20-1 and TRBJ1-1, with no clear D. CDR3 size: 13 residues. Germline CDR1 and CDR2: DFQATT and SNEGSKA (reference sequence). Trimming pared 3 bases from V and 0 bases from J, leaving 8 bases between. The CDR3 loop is CSARRRLNTEAFF. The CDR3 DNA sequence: TGCAGTGCTAGGCGACGCTTGAACACTGAAGCTTTCTTT.

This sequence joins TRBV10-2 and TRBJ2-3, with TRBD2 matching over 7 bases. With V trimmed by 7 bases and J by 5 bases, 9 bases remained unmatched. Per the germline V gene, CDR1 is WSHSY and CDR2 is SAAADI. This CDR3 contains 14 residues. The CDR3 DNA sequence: TGCGCCAGCATTGATTGGGGGGGTAAAGATACGCAGTATTTT. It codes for CASIDWGGKDTQYF.

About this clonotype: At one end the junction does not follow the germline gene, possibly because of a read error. The CDR3 DNA follows: TGCGCCAGCAGCCCAGGGACGAACCCCGGGGAGCTGTTTTTT. Translated, it gives CASSPGTNPGELFF. The rearrangement links TRBV5-1 to TRBJ2-2; D may match TRBD1 or TRBD2 (5 bases each). The CDR3 is 14 residues long. Germline CDR1 SGHRS, CDR2 YFSETQ.

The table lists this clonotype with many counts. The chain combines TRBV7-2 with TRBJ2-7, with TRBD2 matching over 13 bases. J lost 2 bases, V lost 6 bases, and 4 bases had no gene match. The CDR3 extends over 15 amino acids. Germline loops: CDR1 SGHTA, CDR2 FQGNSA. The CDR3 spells CASSLGLAGTYEQYF. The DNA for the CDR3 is TGTGCCAGCAGTTTGGGACTAGCGGGGACCTACGAGCAGTACTTC.

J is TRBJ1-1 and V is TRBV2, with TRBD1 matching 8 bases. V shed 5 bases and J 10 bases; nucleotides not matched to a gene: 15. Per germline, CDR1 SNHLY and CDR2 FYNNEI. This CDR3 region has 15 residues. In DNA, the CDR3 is TGTGCCAGCAGTTACATAGGACAGGGTGGATCCGGAGCTTTCTTT. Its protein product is CASSYIGQGGSGAFF.

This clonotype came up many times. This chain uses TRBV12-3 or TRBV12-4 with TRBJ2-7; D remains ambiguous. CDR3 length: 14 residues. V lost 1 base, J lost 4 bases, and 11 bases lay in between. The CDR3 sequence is CASSLGQERYEQYF. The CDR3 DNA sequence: TGTGCCAGCAGTTTAGGGCAGGAGAGATACGAGCAGTACTTC.

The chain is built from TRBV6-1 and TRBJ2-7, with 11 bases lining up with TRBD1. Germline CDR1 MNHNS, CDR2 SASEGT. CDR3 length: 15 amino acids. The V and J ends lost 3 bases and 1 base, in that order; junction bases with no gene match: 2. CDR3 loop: CASSEGTGGSYEQYV. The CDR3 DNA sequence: TGTGCCAGCAGTGAGGGGACAGGGGGTTCCTACGAGCAGTACGTC.

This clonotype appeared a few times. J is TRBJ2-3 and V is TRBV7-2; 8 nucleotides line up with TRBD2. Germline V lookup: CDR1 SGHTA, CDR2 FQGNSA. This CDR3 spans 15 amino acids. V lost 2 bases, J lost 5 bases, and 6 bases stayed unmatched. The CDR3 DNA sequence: TGTGCCAGCAGCTTATCCGGGGGGGCAGGAGATACGCAGTATTTT. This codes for CASSLSGGAGDTQYF.

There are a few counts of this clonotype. The CDR3 spells CASSVPGGWNTEAFF. The CDR3 DNA reads TGTGCCAGCAGCGTCCCAGGGGGATGGAACACTGAAGCTTTCTTT. The chain recombines TRBV6-5 with TRBJ1-1; 7 positions match TRBD1. Trimming removed 6 bases from V and 1 base from J; junction bases left unmatched: 8. Germline loops: CDR1 MNHEY, CDR2 SVGAGI. This CDR3 region has 15 residues.

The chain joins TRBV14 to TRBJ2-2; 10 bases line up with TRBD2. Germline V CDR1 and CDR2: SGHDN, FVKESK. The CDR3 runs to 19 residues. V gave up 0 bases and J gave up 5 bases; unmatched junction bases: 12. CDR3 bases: TGTGCCAGCAGCCAAGATCCCCGTCCAGCGGGGGGGCGGACCGGGGAGCTGTTTTTT. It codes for CASSQDPRPAGGRTGELFF.

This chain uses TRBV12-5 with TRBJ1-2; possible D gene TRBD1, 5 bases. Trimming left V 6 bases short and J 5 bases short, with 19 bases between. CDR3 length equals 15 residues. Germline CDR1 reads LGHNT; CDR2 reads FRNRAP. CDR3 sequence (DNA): TGTGCTAGTGGAAGATCCGGGACTCTCTCATATGGCTACACCTTC. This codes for CASGRSGTLSYGYTF.

In nucleotides, the CDR3 is TGTGCCAGCAGTTTAACCGGGGCAGGGACTCGGGGAAAAAAACTGTTTTTT. Amino acids: CASSLTGAGTRGKKLFF. The chain combines TRBV12-3 or TRBV12-4 with TRBJ1-4, with D possibly TRBD1 on 5 matching bases. Trimming took off 2 bases at V and 9 bases at J, with 22 bases between the two ends. The CDR3 has 17 amino acids.